A selection of T cell receptor beta chains follows, all from one sample in a study of blood T cells in healthy people across ages. TCRdb analysed the 5' RACE reads with MiXCR anew, one entry per CDR3 protein. The sample has some 1.5 million distinct CDR3 sequences; roughly 27% are singletons. The sample consisted of blood. The receptor set was obtained from a woman aged 25 to 39 in good health. Each CDR3 is given with its conserved first and last residue. D genes are given only for firm matches. Rows may omit the clone size; those that give it use once, few, many or a size class.

D: TRBD2; size: few; V: TRBV20-1; J: TRBJ2-7; CDR3: CSAADRSGGAYEQYF; DNA: TGCAGTGCTGCTGACAGGTCGGGAGGGGCCTACGAGCAGTACTTC
D: TRBD2; size: NA; V: TRBV11-2; J: TRBJ2-7; CDR3: CASGSGLSYEQYF; DNA: TGTGCCAGCGGTAGCGGGCTCTCCTACGAGCAGTACTTC
D: NA; size: NA; V: TRBV18; J: TRBJ2-7; CDR3: CASSQTGLWYEQYF; DNA: TGTGCCAGCTCACAAACAGGGCTCTGGTACGAGCAGTACTTC
D: NA; size: NA; V: TRBV4-1; J: TRBJ1-2; CDR3: CASSPGNRNYGYTF; DNA: TGCGCCAGCAGCCCAGGGAACAGGAACTATGGCTACACCTTC
D: NA; size: NA; V: TRBV7-9; J: TRBJ2-5; CDR3: CASSSGVGEQGTQYF; DNA: TGTGCCAGCAGCTCCGGGGTGGGGGAACAAGGGACCCAGTACTTC
D: TRBD1; size: NA; V: TRBV6-6; J: TRBJ2-3; CDR3: CASRPQGASPRQYF; DNA: TGTGCCAGCAGGCCCCAGGGGGCATCACCTAGGCAGTATTTT
D: TRBD1; size: NA; V: TRBV20-1; J: TRBJ1-2; CDR3: CSAIGSGGGYGYTF; DNA: TGCAGTGCTATCGGATCAGGGGGCGGCTATGGCTACACCTTC
D: NA; size: NA; V: TRBV28; J: TRBJ1-2; CDR3: CASTVEADLYGYTF; DNA: TGTGCCAGCACCGTCGAGGCAGACCTCTATGGCTACACCTTC
D: NA; size: NA; V: TRBV27; J: TRBJ2-5; CDR3: CASSSGLSKETQYF; DNA: TGTGCCAGCAGTTCAGGTCTTTCAAAAGAGACCCAGTACTTC
D: TRBD2; size: many; V: TRBV4-1; J: TRBJ2-1; CDR3: CASSQDTGGYNEQFF; DNA: TGCGCCAGCAGCCAAGATACGGGAGGTTACAATGAGCAGTTCTTC
D: NA; size: few; V: TRBV6-1; J: TRBJ2-7; CDR3: CASQGTYEQYF; DNA: TGTGCCTCTCAGGGAACCTACGAGCAGTACTTC
D: NA; size: NA; V: TRBV5-1; J: TRBJ2-7; CDR3: CASSSLGGGYEQYF; DNA: TGCGCCAGCAGCTCCCTAGGTGGAGGGTACGAGCAGTACTTC
D: TRBD2; size: NA; V: TRBV20-1; J: TRBJ2-5; CDR3: CSERGGGGAGETQYF; DNA: TGCAGTGAAAGAGGAGGCGGGGGGGCCGGCGAGACCCAGTACTTC
D: TRBD1; size: once; V: TRBV5-1; J: TRBJ1-2; CDR3: CASTIGQGEIGYTF; DNA: TGCGCCAGCACAATCGGACAGGGAGAAATTGGCTACACCTTC
D: NA; size: few; V: TRBV7-8; J: TRBJ1-5; CDR3: CASSFTGGRPQHF; DNA: TGTGCCAGCAGCTTCACGGGGGGCCGGCCCCAGCATTTT
D: NA; size: once; V: TRBV12-3/TRBV12-4; J: TRBJ2-2; CDR3: CASSFSTATDTGELFF; DNA: TGTGCCAGCAGTTTTTCGACGGCCACAGACACCGGGGAGCTGTTTTTT
D: NA; size: few; V: TRBV11-2; J: TRBJ2-5; CDR3: CASRLRGRGQETQYF; DNA: TGTGCCAGCAGACTTAGGGGGAGGGGACAAGAGACCCAGTACTTC
D: NA; size: NA; V: TRBV7-2; J: TRBJ1-2; CDR3: CASGGSFSGYTF; DNA: TGTGCCAGCGGCGGGAGTTTCTCTGGCTACACCTTC
D: NA; size: NA; V: TRBV10-1; J: TRBJ1-6; CDR3: CASSERETGSPLHF; DNA: TGCGCCAGCAGTGAGCGGGAAACGGGTTCACCCCTCCACTTT
D: NA; size: NA; V: TRBV19; J: TRBJ2-1; CDR3: CASRKGGAGPENEQFF; DNA: TGTGCCAGTAGAAAAGGGGGCGCGGGACCTGAAAATGAGCAGTTCTTC
D: NA; size: many; V: TRBV6-2/TRBV6-3; J: TRBJ2-1; CDR3: CASSYQGRSYNEQFF; DNA: TGTGCCAGCAGTTACCAGGGGCGCTCCTACAATGAGCAGTTCTTC
D: NA; size: few; V: TRBV7-2; J: TRBJ2-1; CDR3: CASSLGAVEEQFF; DNA: TGTGCCAGCAGCTTGGGGGCTGTCGAAGAGCAGTTCTTC
D: NA; size: NA; V: TRBV24-1; J: TRBJ2-5; CDR3: CATSNQFQETQYF; DNA: TGTGCCACCAGTAATCAGTTCCAAGAGACCCAGTACTTC
D: NA; size: few; V: TRBV2; J: TRBJ2-7; CDR3: CASSEAQSSYEQYF; DNA: TGTGCCAGCAGTGAAGCCCAGAGCTCCTACGAGCAGTACTTC
D: NA; size: NA; V: TRBV20-1; J: TRBJ1-2; CDR3: CSGTGNNGYTF; DNA: TGCAGTGGAACAGGGAATAATGGCTACACCTTC
D: TRBD2; size: NA; V: TRBV12-3/TRBV12-4; J: TRBJ2-1; CDR3: CASSFRAGGYNEQFF; DNA: TGTGCCAGCAGTTTCCGCGCGGGAGGGTACAATGAGCAGTTCTTC
D: NA; size: NA; V: TRBV3-1; J: TRBJ1-2; CDR3: CASSQGTGLLYGYTF; DNA: TGTGCCAGCAGCCAAGGAACGGGGCTTCTCTATGGCTACACCTTC
D: NA; size: few; V: TRBV2; J: TRBJ1-6; CDR3: CASSDLDSFSPLHF; DNA: TGTGCCAGCAGTGATTTGGACAGTTTTTCACCCCTCCACTTT
D: TRBD1; size: many; V: TRBV28; J: TRBJ2-4; CDR3: CASTTRQGAHIQYF; DNA: TGTGCCAGCACCACCCGACAGGGGGCTCACATTCAGTACTTC
D: NA; size: NA; V: TRBV3-1; J: TRBJ2-7; CDR3: CASRPRDRGREHEQYF; DNA: TGTGCCAGCAGACCAAGAGATAGGGGCAGGGAGCACGAGCAGTACTTC